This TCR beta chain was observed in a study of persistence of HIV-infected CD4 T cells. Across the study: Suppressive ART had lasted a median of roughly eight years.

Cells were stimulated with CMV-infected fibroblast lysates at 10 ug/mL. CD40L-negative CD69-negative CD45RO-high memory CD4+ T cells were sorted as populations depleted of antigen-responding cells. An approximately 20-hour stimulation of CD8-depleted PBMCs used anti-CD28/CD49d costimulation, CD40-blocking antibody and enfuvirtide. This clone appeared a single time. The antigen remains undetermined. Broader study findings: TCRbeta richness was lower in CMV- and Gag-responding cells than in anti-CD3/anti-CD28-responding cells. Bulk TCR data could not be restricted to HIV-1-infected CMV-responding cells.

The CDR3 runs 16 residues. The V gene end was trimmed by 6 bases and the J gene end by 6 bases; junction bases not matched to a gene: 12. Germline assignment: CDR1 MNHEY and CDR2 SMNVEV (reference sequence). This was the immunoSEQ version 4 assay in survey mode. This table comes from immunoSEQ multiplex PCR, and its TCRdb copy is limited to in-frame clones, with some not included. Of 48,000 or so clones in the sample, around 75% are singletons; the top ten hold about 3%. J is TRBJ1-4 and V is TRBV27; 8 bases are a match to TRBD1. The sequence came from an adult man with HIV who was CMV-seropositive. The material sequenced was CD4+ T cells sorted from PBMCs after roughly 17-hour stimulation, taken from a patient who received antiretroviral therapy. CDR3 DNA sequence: TGTGCCAGCAGCCCTATAGGACAGGGCGGAGATGAAAAACTGTTTTTT. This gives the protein CASSPIGQGGDEKLFF.